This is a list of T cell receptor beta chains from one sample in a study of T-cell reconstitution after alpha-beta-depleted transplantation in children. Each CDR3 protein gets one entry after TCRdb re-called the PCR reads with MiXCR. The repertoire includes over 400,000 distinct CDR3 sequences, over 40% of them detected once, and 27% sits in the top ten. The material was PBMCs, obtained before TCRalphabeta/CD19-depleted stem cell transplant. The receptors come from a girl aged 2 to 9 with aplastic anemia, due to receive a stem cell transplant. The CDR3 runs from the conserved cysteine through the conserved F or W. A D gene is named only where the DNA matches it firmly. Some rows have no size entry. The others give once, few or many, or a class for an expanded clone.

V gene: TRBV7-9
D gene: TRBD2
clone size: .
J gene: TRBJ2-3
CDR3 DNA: TGTGCCAGCAGCGTTGGACTAGCGGGCACCCACACAGATACGCAGTATTTT
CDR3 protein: CASSVGLAGTHTDTQYF

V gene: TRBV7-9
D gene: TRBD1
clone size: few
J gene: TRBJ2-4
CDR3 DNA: TGTGCCAGCAGCTTACGGGCGGACAGGGGTGACATTCAGTACTTC
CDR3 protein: CASSLRADRGDIQYF

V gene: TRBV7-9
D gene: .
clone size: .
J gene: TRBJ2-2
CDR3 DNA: TGTGCCAGCAGCGAAAGTGGCCCCGGGGAGCTGTTTTTT
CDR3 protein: CASSESGPGELFF

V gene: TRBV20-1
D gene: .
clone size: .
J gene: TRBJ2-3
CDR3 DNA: TGCAGTGCTAGAGATGGAGGGGGCTCCACAGATACGCAGTATTTT
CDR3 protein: CSARDGGGSTDTQYF

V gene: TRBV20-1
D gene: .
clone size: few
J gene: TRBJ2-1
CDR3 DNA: TGCAGTGCCCCCCCAGGAGACTCCTACAATGAGCAGTTCTTC
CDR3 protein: CSAPPGDSYNEQFF

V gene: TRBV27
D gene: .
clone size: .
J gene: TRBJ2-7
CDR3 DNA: TGTGCCAGCAGTCCCCTCCGCCTCCTTACCCACTACGAGCAGTACTTC
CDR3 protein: CASSPLRLLTHYEQYF

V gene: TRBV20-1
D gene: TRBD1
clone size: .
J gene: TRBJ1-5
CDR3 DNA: TGCAGTGCAGGACAGGATAGCAATCAGCCCCAGCATTTT
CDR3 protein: CSAGQDSNQPQHF

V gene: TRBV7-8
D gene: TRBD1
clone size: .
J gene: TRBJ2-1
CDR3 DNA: TGTGCCAGCAGCTTATCCTTGGACAGGGGGGGAGATGAGCAGTTCTTC
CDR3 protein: CASSLSLDRGGDEQFF

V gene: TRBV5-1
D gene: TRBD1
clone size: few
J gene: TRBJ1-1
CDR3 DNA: TGCGCCAGCAGCCCTAGACAGGGGGGGTCGAACACTGAAGCTTTCTTT
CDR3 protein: CASSPRQGGSNTEAFF

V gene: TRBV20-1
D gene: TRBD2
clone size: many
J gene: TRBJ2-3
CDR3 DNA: TGCAGTGCTAGTGCGGGAGGGCTAGCGGGAGTGACAGATACGCAGTATTTT
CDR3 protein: CSASAGGLAGVTDTQYF

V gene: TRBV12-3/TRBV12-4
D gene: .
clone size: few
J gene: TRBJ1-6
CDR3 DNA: TGTGCCAGCAGTCCTCCCGCGGTCAATTCACCCCTCCACTTT
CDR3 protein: CASSPPAVNSPLHF

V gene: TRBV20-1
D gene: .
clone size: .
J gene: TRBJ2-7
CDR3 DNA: TGCAGTGCTAGGGGACGAGTGCCTCCCTCCTACGAGCAGTACTTC
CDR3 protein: CSARGRVPPSYEQYF

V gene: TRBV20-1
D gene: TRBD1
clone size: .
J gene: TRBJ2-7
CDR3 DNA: TGCAGTCCTTGCCGGGACAGGGGATACGAGCAGTACTTC
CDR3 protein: CSPCRDRGYEQYF

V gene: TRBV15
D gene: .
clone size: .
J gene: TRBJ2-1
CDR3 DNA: TGTGCCACCAGCAGAGGCTCAGGGGATGAGCAGTTCTTC
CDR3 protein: CATSRGSGDEQFF

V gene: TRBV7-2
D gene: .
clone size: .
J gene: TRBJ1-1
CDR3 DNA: TGTGCCAGCAGCCCTTTAGCCAACAGACGCACTGAAGCTTTCTTT
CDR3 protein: CASSPLANRRTEAFF

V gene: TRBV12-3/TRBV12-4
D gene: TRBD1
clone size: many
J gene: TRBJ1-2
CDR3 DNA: TGTGCCAGCAGTTCCACCCGGGACAGGGTTGCTGGCTACACCTTC
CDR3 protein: CASSSTRDRVAGYTF